This T cell receptor (beta chain) came from a study of cytomegalovirus exposure and HLA in healthy donors. The study's findings and limits: The study designated about 160 TCR beta chains cytomegalovirus-associated. In an earlier analysis, most TCR beta V segments were productive about 87% or about 30% of the time. Links to common viral pathogens appeared, in a later analysis, for several of the most significant clusters. Accurate predictions that matched the HLA-A and HLA-B alleles of most subjects were reportedly made from TCR beta sequences.

Both 60 Vbeta primers and 13 Jbeta primers went into the PCR. The method was immunoSEQ multiplex PCR; TCRdb's version includes in-frame clones alone and lacks a portion of them. The table records about 200,000 clones, over 65% of them present only once. V was trimmed by 8 bases and J by 0 bases, leaving 13 bases between them. CDR1 SNHLY and CDR2 FYNNEI come from the germline V gene. The CDR3 runs 14 residues. About this clone: Its antigen is undetermined.

This chain uses TRBV2 with TRBJ1-1; TRBD1 might be the D (6 bases). This sequence originates from a woman aged 25 to 39 in good health and CMV-seronegative. Sequencing was done on a sample of PBMCs. Here the CDR3 reads CASVRTALNTEAFF. For the CDR3, the DNA is TGTGCCAGCGTGCGGACAGCCTTGAACACTGAAGCTTTCTTT. The full variable domain, with the rest looked up from reference TRBV2 and TRBJ1-1, is EPEVTQTPSHQVTQMGQEVILRCVPISNHLYFYWYRQILGQKVEFLVSFYNNEISEKSEIFDDQFSVERPDGSNFTLKIRSTKLEDSAMYFCASVRTALNTEAFFGQGTRLTVV.